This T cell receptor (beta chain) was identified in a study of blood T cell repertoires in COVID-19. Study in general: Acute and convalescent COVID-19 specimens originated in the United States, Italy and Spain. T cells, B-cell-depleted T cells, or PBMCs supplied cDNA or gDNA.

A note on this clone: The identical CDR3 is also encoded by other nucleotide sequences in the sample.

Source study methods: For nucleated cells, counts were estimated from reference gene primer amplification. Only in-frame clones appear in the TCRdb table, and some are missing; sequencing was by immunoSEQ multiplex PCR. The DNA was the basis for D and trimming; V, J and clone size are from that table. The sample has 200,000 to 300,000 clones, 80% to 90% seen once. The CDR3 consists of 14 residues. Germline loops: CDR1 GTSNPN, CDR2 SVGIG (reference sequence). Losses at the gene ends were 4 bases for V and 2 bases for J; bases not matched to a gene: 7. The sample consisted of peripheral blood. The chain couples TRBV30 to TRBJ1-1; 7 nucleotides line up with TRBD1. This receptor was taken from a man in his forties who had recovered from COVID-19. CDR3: CAWNLGQINTEAFF. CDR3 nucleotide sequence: TGTGCCTGGAACCTGGGACAGATTAACACTGAAGCTTTCTTT.